The rows below give T cell receptor beta chains drawn from one sample of a study of PD-1 blockade in classical Hodgkin lymphoma. Assay used: immunoSEQ multiplex PCR; TCRdb lists only in-frame clones, some missing. The table lists about 50,000 clones, about 90% of them singletons. The sample consisted of peripheral blood mononuclear cells (PBMCs), taken before the fourth cycle of nivolumab. These receptors originate from a human donor with classical Hodgkin lymphoma. The CDR3 runs from the conserved cysteine through the conserved F or W. Each record gives: clone size, D gene, J gene, V gene, CDR3 DNA, CDR3 protein. D genes are given only for firm matches. Expanded clones get a size class; other rows say once, few or many, or leave the size out.

abundance: .
d_gene: TRBD1
j_gene: TRBJ2-1
v_gene: TRBV28
CDR3nt: TGTGCCAGCAGTTTAATCAGACAGGGTATCGATGAGCAGTTCTTC
CDR3aa: CASSLIRQGIDEQFF

abundance: .
d_gene: .
j_gene: TRBJ2-1
v_gene: TRBV9
CDR3nt: TGTGCCAGCAGCGTAGCTAGTGGGTACAATGAGCAGTTCTTC
CDR3aa: CASSVASGYNEQFF

abundance: .
d_gene: TRBD1
j_gene: TRBJ1-2
v_gene: TRBV5-5
CDR3nt: TGTGCCAGCAGTCTGATCAGGGGGACGGACTATGGCTACACCTTC
CDR3aa: CASSLIRGTDYGYTF

abundance: .
d_gene: .
j_gene: TRBJ2-3
v_gene: TRBV7-3
CDR3nt: TGTGCCAGCGCGGCGGGGCCAGAGACTTATACGCAGTATTTT
CDR3aa: CASAAGPETYTQYF

abundance: .
d_gene: TRBD2
j_gene: TRBJ2-2
v_gene: TRBV19
CDR3nt: TGTGCCAGTAGTTCAGGACTAGCGGGATATACCGGGGAGCTGTTTTTT
CDR3aa: CASSSGLAGYTGELFF

abundance: .
d_gene: .
j_gene: TRBJ2-7
v_gene: TRBV5-1
CDR3nt: TGCGCCAGCAGGCAACGCGCGAGAGACTCCTACGAGCAGTACTTC
CDR3aa: CASRQRARDSYEQYF

abundance: .
d_gene: TRBD2
j_gene: TRBJ2-7
v_gene: TRBV7-9
CDR3nt: TGTGCCAGCAGCTTCGGGCTAGCGGGAGTATACCTAGCGGAGCAGTACTTC
CDR3aa: CASSFGLAGVYLAEQYF

abundance: .
d_gene: .
j_gene: TRBJ1-2
v_gene: TRBV2
CDR3nt: TGTGCCAGCAGTGAAGTAGGGATAGGTGGCTACACCTTC
CDR3aa: CASSEVGIGGYTF

abundance: .
d_gene: .
j_gene: TRBJ2-3
v_gene: TRBV11-3
CDR3nt: TGTGCCAGCAGCTCAGTGGCGGCGGCAGATACGCAGTATTTT
CDR3aa: CASSSVAAADTQYF

abundance: once
d_gene: .
j_gene: TRBJ2-7
v_gene: TRBV18
CDR3nt: TGTGCCAGCTCACCACCCGCCGCCTACGAGCAGTACTTC
CDR3aa: CASSPPAAYEQYF

abundance: .
d_gene: .
j_gene: TRBJ2-1
v_gene: TRBV15
CDR3nt: TGTGCCACCAGCACCCGGGCGACCTACAATGAGCAGTTCTTC
CDR3aa: CATSTRATYNEQFF

abundance: .
d_gene: .
j_gene: TRBJ2-3
v_gene: TRBV2
CDR3nt: TGTGCCAGCAGTTTACAGGGGACTAGCACAGATACGCAGTATTTT
CDR3aa: CASSLQGTSTDTQYF

abundance: .
d_gene: .
j_gene: TRBJ2-7
v_gene: TRBV5-1
CDR3nt: TGCGCCAGCAGCTTGGTTCCCACAGACGGTTACGAGCAGTACTTC
CDR3aa: CASSLVPTDGYEQYF

abundance: .
d_gene: .
j_gene: TRBJ1-5
v_gene: TRBV30
CDR3nt: TGTGCCTGGAGTGTGGTTGATAGCAATCAGCCCCAGCATTTT
CDR3aa: CAWSVVDSNQPQHF

abundance: once
d_gene: TRBD1
j_gene: TRBJ2-1
v_gene: TRBV11-3
CDR3nt: TGTGCCAGCAGCCGGAACAGGGGCTGGAATGAGCAGTTCTTC
CDR3aa: CASSRNRGWNEQFF

abundance: .
d_gene: .
j_gene: TRBJ1-2
v_gene: TRBV9
CDR3nt: TGTGCCAGCAGCGTAGTTGGGACTGGATCGTTCGGTTACTATGGCTACACCTTC
CDR3aa: CASSVVGTGSFGYYGYTF

abundance: .
d_gene: TRBD2
j_gene: TRBJ2-7
v_gene: TRBV11-3
CDR3nt: TGTGCCAGCAGCAGTCGACAGGCGGGGGGCGCGTACGAGCAGTACTTC
CDR3aa: CASSSRQAGGAYEQYF

abundance: .
d_gene: .
j_gene: TRBJ2-7
v_gene: TRBV6-5
CDR3nt: TGTGCCAGCAGTCCTCCGGGATTGAGCTACGAGCAGTACTTC
CDR3aa: CASSPPGLSYEQYF

abundance: .
d_gene: TRBD1
j_gene: TRBJ2-7
v_gene: TRBV18
CDR3nt: TGTGCCAGCTCCCTAACCAGGGGGTCTGAATACGAGCAGTACTTC
CDR3aa: CASSLTRGSEYEQYF

abundance: once
d_gene: .
j_gene: TRBJ2-7
v_gene: TRBV29-1
CDR3nt: TGCAGCGTTGTTCTTTCTGGCTACGAGCAGTACTTC
CDR3aa: CSVVLSGYEQYF

abundance: .
d_gene: .
j_gene: TRBJ1-1
v_gene: TRBV28
CDR3nt: TGTGCCACCTGGGTCGGTAGGATTTGGGGAGCTTTCTTT
CDR3aa: CATWVGRIWGAFF

abundance: .
d_gene: .
j_gene: TRBJ2-7
v_gene: TRBV7-2
CDR3nt: TGTGCCAGCAGGTCGATGATGGTAAGAGACGAGCAGTACTTC
CDR3aa: CASRSMMVRDEQYF

abundance: few
d_gene: .
j_gene: TRBJ2-1
v_gene: TRBV11-2
CDR3nt: TGTGCCAGCACCATCCCCCACAGCAATGAGCAGTTCTTC
CDR3aa: CASTIPHSNEQFF

abundance: .
d_gene: .
j_gene: TRBJ2-6
v_gene: TRBV5-1
CDR3nt: TGCGCCAGCAGCGACCGGGACAAACTCTCTGGGGCCAACGTCCTGACTTTC
CDR3aa: CASSDRDKLSGANVLTF

abundance: medium-sized
d_gene: .
j_gene: TRBJ1-5
v_gene: TRBV2
CDR3nt: TGTGCCAGCAGTGACAGGGGCAACCAGCCCCAGCATTTT
CDR3aa: CASSDRGNQPQHF

abundance: once
d_gene: .
j_gene: TRBJ2-1
v_gene: TRBV10-1
CDR3nt: TGCGCCAGCAGTGAGTCAAGGGCCTTACTTGGCAATGAGCAGTTCTTC
CDR3aa: CASSESRALLGNEQFF

abundance: .
d_gene: .
j_gene: TRBJ2-7
v_gene: TRBV19
CDR3nt: TGTGCCAGTAGTAATCCTAGCGACTACGAGCAGTACTTC
CDR3aa: CASSNPSDYEQYF

abundance: .
d_gene: .
j_gene: TRBJ2-2
v_gene: TRBV15
CDR3nt: TGTGCCACCAGGGAGGGGTTCACCGGGGAGCTGTTTTTT
CDR3aa: CATREGFTGELFF

abundance: .
d_gene: TRBD2
j_gene: TRBJ2-3
v_gene: TRBV10-1
CDR3nt: TGCGCCAGCAGTGAATTGGCGGGAGGAGAAGCAGATACGCAGTATTTT
CDR3aa: CASSELAGGEADTQYF

abundance: .
d_gene: .
j_gene: TRBJ1-4
v_gene: TRBV12-5
CDR3nt: TGTGCTAGTGGTTTGAATTCGGGGGCGGAGAAACTGTTTTTT
CDR3aa: CASGLNSGAEKLFF

abundance: .
d_gene: .
j_gene: TRBJ1-1
v_gene: TRBV29-1
CDR3nt: TGCAGCGTTGTTAGGGGGTTCGAGGCTTTCTTT
CDR3aa: CSVVRGFEAFF

abundance: .
d_gene: .
j_gene: TRBJ2-5
v_gene: TRBV27
CDR3nt: TGTGCCAGCAGTTTCTTGGGTGGAGAAGAGACCCAGTACTTC
CDR3aa: CASSFLGGEETQYF

abundance: .
d_gene: TRBD2
j_gene: TRBJ2-5
v_gene: TRBV5-5
CDR3nt: TGTGCCAGCAGCCCGACTAGCGGGACTTGGCCTTCCTTCAGCCAAGAGACCCAGTACTTC
CDR3aa: CASSPTSGTWPSFSQETQYF

abundance: .
d_gene: .
j_gene: TRBJ2-7
v_gene: TRBV11-2
CDR3nt: TGTGCCAGCAGCGCGATGGGCTACGAGCAGTACTTC
CDR3aa: CASSAMGYEQYF